The 13 T cell receptor beta chains below all came from one sample that was sequenced in a study of T-cell reconstitution after alpha-beta-depleted transplantation in children. Unique molecular identifiers were used to barcode this TCRbeta library. TCRdb processed the PCR reads anew with MiXCR; each CDR3 protein has one entry. This sample has approximately 520,000 distinct CDR3 sequences; roughly 10% occur once, and the top ten carry less than 15%. The material sequenced was PBMCs, mostly from graft donor cells, taken 180 days after TCRalphabeta/CD19-depleted stem cell transplant. The receptors were sampled from a female patient aged 2-15 years who had a stem cell transplant for aplastic anemia, so the T cells may come from the graft donor.

This clonotype has ten or more counts. CDR3 sequence (DNA): TGCAGTGCAAGGACAGGGGCGAACACCGGGGAGCTGTTTTTT. It codes for CSARTGANTGELFF. This chain uses TRBV20-1 with TRBJ2-2; 9 bases match TRBD1. The J segment lost 0 bases and the V segment lost 6 bases, leaving 2 bases of the junction unmatched. Germline loops: CDR1 DFQATT, CDR2 SNEGSKA (reference sequence). The CDR3 extends over 14 amino acids.

This clonotype has more than one count but fewer than ten. The rearrangement uses TRBV9 and TRBJ2-5; D not resolved. Germline V gene lookup returns CDR1 SGDLS and CDR2 YYNGEE. The CDR3 extends over 14 amino acids. Trimming left V 5 bases short and J 2 bases short, with 13 bases between. This CDR3 reads CASSSDPVQETQYF. In DNA, the CDR3 is TGTGCCAGCAGTTCAGATCCCGTACAAGAGACCCAGTACTTC. Combining the CDR3 with reference TRBV9 and TRBJ2-5 gives the whole variable domain DSGVTQTPKHLITATGQRVTLRCSPRSGDLSVYWYQQSLDQGLQFLIQYYNGEERAKGNILERFSAQQFPDLHSELNLSSLELGDSALYFCASSSDPVQETQYFGPGTRLLVL.

The rearrangement links TRBV14 to TRBJ2-1; 12 bases fit TRBD2. V was clipped by 4 bases and J by 0 bases; unmatched bases: 10. CDR1 is SGHDN, CDR2 FVKESK, per germline. The length of the CDR3 is 19 residues. CDR3 in DNA: TGTGCCAGCAGCCCCATTACTAGCGGGAGGACTAGCTCCTACAATGAGCAGTTCTTC. This translates into CASSPITSGRTSSYNEQFF.

This clonotype was seen more than once but under ten times. CDR3 coding DNA: TGCAGCGTTGGGGCGAGGGGTCAAGAGACCCAGTACTTC. It translates to CSVGARGQETQYF. This chain connects TRBV29-1 to TRBJ2-5; D could derive from TRBD1 or TRBD2 (5 bases each). The CDR3 is 13 residues long. Germline CDR1 SQVTM, CDR2 ANQGSEA. V shed 4 bases and J shed 2 bases, with 11 bases lying between them. Full variable domain (rest looked up from reference TRBV29-1 and TRBJ2-5): SAVISQKPSRDICQRGTSLTIQCQVDSQVTMMFWYRQQPGQSLTLIATANQGSEATYESGFVIDKFPISRPNLTFSTLTVSNMSPEDSSIYLCSVGARGQETQYFGPGTRLLVL.

The chain couples TRBV7-9 to TRBJ2-1, with D perhaps TRBD2 (6 bases). The germline V and J ends were trimmed by 5 bases and 2 bases, with 13 bases remaining between them. The CDR3 loop spans 15 amino acids. Germline V gives CDR1 SEHNR, CDR2 FQNEAQ (reference sequence). DNA of the CDR3: TGTGCCAGCAGCCTATTTAGCGGTCCCTACAATGAGCAGTTCTTC. It codes for CASSLFSGPYNEQFF.

The chain is built from TRBV9 and TRBJ1-2; TRBD1 matches 8 bases. Trimming took 4 bases from V and 3 from J; bases not matched to a gene: 11. The CDR3 has 16 residues. Germline CDR1 SGDLS, CDR2 YYNGEE. CDR3 sequence: CASSSPPTGGDYGYTF. The CDR3 DNA follows: TGTGCCAGCAGCTCCCCCCCTACAGGGGGGGACTATGGCTACACCTTC. The complete variable domain, with remaining parts taken from reference TRBV9 and TRBJ1-2, reads DSGVTQTPKHLITATGQRVTLRCSPRSGDLSVYWYQQSLDQGLQFLIQYYNGEERAKGNILERFSAQQFPDLHSELNLSSLELGDSALYFCASSSPPTGGDYGYTFGSGTRLTVV.

In this sample, this clonotype turned up a few times. The gene calls are TRBV27 and TRBJ2-7; perhaps D is TRBD1 or TRBD2 (5 bases each). CDR1 and CDR2 from the germline V gene are MNHEY and SMNVEV (reference sequence). V lost 0 bases to trimming and J lost 6 bases, with 9 bases between them. This CDR3 is built from 13 residues. CDR3 bases: TGTGCCAGCAGTTTATCCGGGGCCACCGAGCAGTACGTC. Amino acids: CASSLSGATEQYV.

This clonotype was observed at least ten times. The CDR3 bases are TGTGCCAGCAGCGTAGAAAACTCCTACGAGCAGTACTTC. Translation gives CASSVENSYEQYF. The chain has TRBV9 and TRBJ2-7; D gene unclear. V was shortened by 0 bases and J by 0 bases, with 4 bases between the two germline ends. Germline loops: CDR1 SGDLS, CDR2 YYNGEE. CDR3 length equals 13 residues.

This clonotype occurred many times. The V call is TRBV27, the J call TRBJ2-1; no clear D. This CDR3 region has 15 residues. Between the trimmed V and J ends, which lost 5 bases and 0 bases, there was a span of 11 bases. Looked up from germline, CDR1 is MNHEY and CDR2 is SMNVEV (reference sequence). CDR3 in DNA: TGTGCCAGCAGTCCCGCGGTGAGCTCCTACAATGAGCAGTTCTTC. Its translation: CASSPAVSSYNEQFF.

This clonotype was seen a few times. V and J are TRBV5-1 and TRBJ2-4; D is possibly TRBD2 (5 bases). V was pared by 3 bases and J by 9 bases, with 16 bases between. CDR3 length: 14 amino acids. Germline V gene sequence: CDR1 SGHRS, CDR2 YFSETQ. In nucleotides, the CDR3 is TGCGCCAGCAGCTCCTATTTCGGGGTTGGCATTCAGTACTTC. Amino acid sequence: CASSSYFGVGIQYF.

The chain uses TRBV20-1 and TRBJ1-1; 9 bases match TRBD1. The CDR3 is made up of 14 amino acids. The germline V gene encodes CDR1 DFQATT and CDR2 SNEGSKA (reference sequence). V shed 5 bases and J 3 bases; nucleotides not matched to a gene: 7. The CDR3 DNA is TGCAGTGCTGGCCGGGACAGGGTGTACACTGAAGCTTTCTTT. Translated, it gives CSAGRDRVYTEAFF.

This clonotype has at least ten counts. The rearrangement links TRBV29-1 to TRBJ2-1, with D uncertain. Trimming removed 7 bases at V and 7 bases at J, with 14 bases between. The CDR3 is made up of 12 amino acids. Germline CDR1 and CDR2: SQVTM and ANQGSEA. This chain's CDR3 is CSAPTSRNEQFF. The CDR3 bases are TGCAGCGCACCGACTTCTCGGAATGAGCAGTTCTTC.

The genes are TRBV7-6 and TRBJ2-3, with TRBD2 matching over 16 bases. CDR1 and CDR2 from the germline V gene are SGHVS and FNYEAQ. The CDR3 sequence is 18 residues long. With V trimmed by 0 bases and J by 4 bases, 4 bases remained unmatched. CDR3 sequence (DNA): TGTGCCAGCAGCTTAGCGGGGACTAGCGGGAGGGCCCCAGATACGCAGTATTTT. Protein product: CASSLAGTSGRAPDTQYF.